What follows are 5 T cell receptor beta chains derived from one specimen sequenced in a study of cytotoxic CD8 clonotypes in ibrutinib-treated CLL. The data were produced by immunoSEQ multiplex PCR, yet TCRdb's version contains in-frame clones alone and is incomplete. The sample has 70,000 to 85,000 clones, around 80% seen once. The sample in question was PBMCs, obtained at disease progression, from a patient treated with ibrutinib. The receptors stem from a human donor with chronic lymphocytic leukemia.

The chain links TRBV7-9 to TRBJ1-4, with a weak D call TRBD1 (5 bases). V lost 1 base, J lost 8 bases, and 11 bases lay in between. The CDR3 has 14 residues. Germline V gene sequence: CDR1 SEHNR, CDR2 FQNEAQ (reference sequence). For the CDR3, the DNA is TGTGCCAGCAGCTTAGTTCGGGACTACGAAAAACTGTTTTTT. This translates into CASSLVRDYEKLFF.

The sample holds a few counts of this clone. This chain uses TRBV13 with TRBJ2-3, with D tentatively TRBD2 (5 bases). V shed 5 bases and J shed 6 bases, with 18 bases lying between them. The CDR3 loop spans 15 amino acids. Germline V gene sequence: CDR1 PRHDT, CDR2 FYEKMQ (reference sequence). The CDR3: CASSPRGIKWDTQYF. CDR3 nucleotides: TGTGCCAGCAGCCCAAGAGGGATCAAGTGGGATACGCAGTATTTT.

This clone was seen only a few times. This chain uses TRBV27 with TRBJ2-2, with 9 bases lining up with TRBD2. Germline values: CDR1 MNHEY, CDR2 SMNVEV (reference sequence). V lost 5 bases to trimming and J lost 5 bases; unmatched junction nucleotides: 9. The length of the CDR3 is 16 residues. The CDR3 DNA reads TGTGCCAGCAGTCTCCTGCTAGCGGGATCGACCGGGGAGCTGTTTTTT. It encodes CASSLLLAGSTGELFF.

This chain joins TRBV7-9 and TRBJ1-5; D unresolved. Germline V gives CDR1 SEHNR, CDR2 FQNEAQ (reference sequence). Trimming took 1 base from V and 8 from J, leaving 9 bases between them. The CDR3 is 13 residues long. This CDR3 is CASSLGTAEPQHF. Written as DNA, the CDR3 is TGTGCCAGCAGCTTAGGGACGGCGGAGCCCCAGCATTTT.

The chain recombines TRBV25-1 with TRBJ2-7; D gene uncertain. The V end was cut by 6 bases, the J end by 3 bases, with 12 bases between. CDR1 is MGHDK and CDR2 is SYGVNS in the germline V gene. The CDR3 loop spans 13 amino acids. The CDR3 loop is CASSDGRLYEQYF. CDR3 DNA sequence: TGTGCCAGCAGCGATGGACGGCTCTACGAGCAGTACTTC.